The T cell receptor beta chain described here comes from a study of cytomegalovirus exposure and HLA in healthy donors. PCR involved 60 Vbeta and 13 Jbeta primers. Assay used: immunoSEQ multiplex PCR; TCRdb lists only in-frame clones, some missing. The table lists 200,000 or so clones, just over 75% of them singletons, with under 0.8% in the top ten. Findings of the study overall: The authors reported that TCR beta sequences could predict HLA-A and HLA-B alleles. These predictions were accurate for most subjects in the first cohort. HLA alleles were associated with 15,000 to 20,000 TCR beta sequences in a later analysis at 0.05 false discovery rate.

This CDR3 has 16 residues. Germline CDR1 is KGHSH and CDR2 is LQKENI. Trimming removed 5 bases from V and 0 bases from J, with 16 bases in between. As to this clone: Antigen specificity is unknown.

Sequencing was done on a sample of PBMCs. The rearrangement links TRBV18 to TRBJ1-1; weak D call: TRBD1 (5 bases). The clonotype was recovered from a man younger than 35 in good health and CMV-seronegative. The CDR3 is CASSASQGFMNTEAFF. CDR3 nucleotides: TGTGCCAGCTCAGCATCCCAGGGCTTCATGAACACTGAAGCTTTCTTT.